Shown below are 11 T cell receptor beta chains from a single sample sequenced in a study of regulatory T cells in long-lasting Graves disease. Described time point: newly diagnosed GD, antithyroid drugs for less than 3 months. RNA isolated from PBMCs was used to make the TCR library. Arm-PCR of CDR3 regions and iRepertoire HTBI primers were used to build TCR beta libraries. TCRdb redid the calling of the multiplex PCR reads with MiXCR, one entry per CDR3 protein. In the table there are 200,000 to 250,000 distinct CDR3 sequences, over 20% of which are singletons. The sample in question was peripheral blood mononuclear cells (PBMCs), obtained at new diagnosis, from a patient treated with antithyroid drugs. These receptor sequences come from a female donor with Graves disease.

This clonotype was seen a few times. A single base separates this from a much larger clone, so it may be a read error. The rearrangement uses TRBV6-2 or TRBV6-3 and TRBJ1-1; tentative D call: TRBD1 (6 bases). This CDR3 contains 15 residues. CDR1 is MNHEY, CDR2 SVGEGT, per germline. The CDR3 loop reads CASSNLGQLNAEAFF. The CDR3 nucleotides read TGTGCCAGCAGTAATCTTGGACAGTTGAACGCTGAAGCTTTCTTT.

This clonotype was observed at least ten times. The V and J genes are TRBV4-3 and TRBJ1-1; TRBD1 matches at 11 bases. Germline V lookup: CDR1 LGHNA, CDR2 YSLEER. The CDR3 is 18 residues long. Trimming removed 0 bases from V and 0 bases from J; junction bases left unmatched: 6. The DNA of the CDR3 is TGCGCCAGCAGCCAAGATTGGGACAGGGGGAAAGTGAACACTGAAGCTTTCTTT. Translating it yields CASSQDWDRGKVNTEAFF.

This clonotype was recorded many times. This chain links TRBV9 with TRBJ2-5, with D uncertain. Deletions cut 4 bases from V and 9 bases from J, with 22 bases between. Germline values: CDR1 SGDLS, CDR2 YYNGEE. There are 15 residues in the CDR3. CDR3 DNA sequence: TGTGCCAGCAGCCCCACGCCCAGCTCCGGTCGGGCCCAGTACTTC. Protein sequence: CASSPTPSSGRAQYF.

The chain joins TRBV7-2 to TRBJ2-2; D unresolved. The V and J ends lost 1 base and 7 bases respectively, with 4 bases between them. The CDR3 is 12 residues long. In germline, CDR1 is SGHTA, CDR2 FQGNSA. The CDR3 DNA reads as TGTGCCAGCAGCTTAGGTTTCGGGGAGCTGTTTTTT. Translating gives CASSLGFGELFF.

This clonotype was found many times. V and J are TRBV7-6 and TRBJ2-7; D unresolved. V lost 5 bases, J lost 6 bases, and 14 bases lay in between. The CDR3 is 13 amino acids. Germline CDR1 is SGHVS and CDR2 is FNYEAQ. The DNA for the CDR3 is TGTGCCAGCAGCCCAGCAACCGGGTCCGAGCAGTACTTC. Protein product: CASSPATGSEQYF.

This clonotype has more than one count but fewer than ten. The chain has TRBV20-1 and TRBJ2-4; D is uncertain. The CDR3 sequence is 14 residues long. The germline CDR1 and CDR2 sequences are DFQATT and SNEGSKA (reference sequence). V dropped 0 bases and J dropped 3 bases, with 9 bases sitting between them. CDR3 region: CSAREMDLKNIQYF. The CDR3 DNA is TGCAGTGCTAGAGAGATGGACCTCAAAAACATTCAGTACTTC.

This clonotype was seen at least ten times. V and J are TRBV6-1 and TRBJ1-4, with a possible D match to TRBD1 (6 bases). Germline loops: CDR1 MNHNS, CDR2 SASEGT. Trimming cost V 5 bases and J 0 bases, with 22 bases left between them. The CDR3 has 19 residues. CDR3 sequence reads: CASSRPRGTRTTTNEKLFF. CDR3 sequence (DNA): TGTGCCAGCAGTAGACCCCGGGGGACACGGACAACAACTAATGAAAAACTGTTTTTT.

This clonotype occurred a few times. V usage is TRBV4-3 and J usage is TRBJ2-2; no clear D. The CDR3 is 14 amino acids. The germline CDR1 and CDR2 sequences are LGHNA and YSLEER. The germline V and J ends were trimmed by 0 bases and 0 bases, with 2 bases remaining between them. The CDR3 sequence: CASSQEPNTGELFF. The CDR3 nucleotides read TGCGCCAGCAGCCAAGAACCGAACACCGGGGAGCTGTTTTTT.

This clonotype was found many times. This sequence joins TRBV5-1 and TRBJ1-1; D is perhaps TRBD1 (6 bases). V lost 4 bases and J 3 bases, leaving 10 bases between the germline ends. Per germline, CDR1 SGHRS and CDR2 YFSETQ. The CDR3 length is 13 residues. CDR3 sequence (DNA): TGCGCCAGCAGCCGACAGGCGGACACTGAAGCTTTCTTT. Its translation: CASSRQADTEAFF.

This clonotype was seen at least ten times. This chain joins TRBV6-1 and TRBJ2-1; no reliable D call. The CDR3 loop spans 12 amino acids. Deletions cut 6 bases from V and 8 bases from J, with 11 bases between. CDR1 MNHNS and CDR2 SASEGT come from the germline V gene. The CDR3 region is CASRSWNDEQFF. The CDR3 nucleotides read TGTGCCAGCAGATCGTGGAACGATGAGCAGTTCTTC.

There are many counts of this clonotype. This chain connects TRBV28 to TRBJ1-1; TRBD1 is a possible D gene (5 bases). CDR1 is MDHEN, CDR2 SYDVKM, per germline. CDR3 length equals 16 residues. V lost 7 bases and J lost 0, with 18 bases in between. The CDR3 region has the DNA TGTGCCAGCAAGGGGAGGTGGTGGGCGATGAACACTGAAGCTTTCTTT. Residues: CASKGRWWAMNTEAFF.